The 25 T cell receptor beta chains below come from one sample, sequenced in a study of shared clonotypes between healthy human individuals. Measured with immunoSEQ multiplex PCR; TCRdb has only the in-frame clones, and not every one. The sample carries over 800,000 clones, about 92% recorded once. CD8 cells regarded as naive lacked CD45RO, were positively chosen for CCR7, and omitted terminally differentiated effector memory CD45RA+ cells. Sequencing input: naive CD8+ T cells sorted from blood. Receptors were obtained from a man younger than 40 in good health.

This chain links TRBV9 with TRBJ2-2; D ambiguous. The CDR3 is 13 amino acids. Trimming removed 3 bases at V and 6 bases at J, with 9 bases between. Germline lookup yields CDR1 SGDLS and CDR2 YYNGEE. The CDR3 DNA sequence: TGTGCCAGCAGCGCCCAAAGGGCCGGGGAGCTGTTTTTT. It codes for CASSAQRAGELFF.

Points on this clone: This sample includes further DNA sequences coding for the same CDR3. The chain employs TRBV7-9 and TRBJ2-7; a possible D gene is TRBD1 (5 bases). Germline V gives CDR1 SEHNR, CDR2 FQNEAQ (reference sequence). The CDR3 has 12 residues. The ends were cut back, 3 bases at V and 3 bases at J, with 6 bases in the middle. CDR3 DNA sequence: TGTGCCAGCAGCTTCGACAGCTACGAGCAGTACTTC. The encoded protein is CASSFDSYEQYF.

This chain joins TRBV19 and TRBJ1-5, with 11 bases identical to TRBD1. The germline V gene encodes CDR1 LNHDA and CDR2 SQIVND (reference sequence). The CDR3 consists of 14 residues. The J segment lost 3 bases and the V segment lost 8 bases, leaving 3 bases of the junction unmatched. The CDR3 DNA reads TGTGCCAGTTCTGGACAGGGGGCCAATCAGCCCCAGCATTTT. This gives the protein CASSGQGANQPQHF.

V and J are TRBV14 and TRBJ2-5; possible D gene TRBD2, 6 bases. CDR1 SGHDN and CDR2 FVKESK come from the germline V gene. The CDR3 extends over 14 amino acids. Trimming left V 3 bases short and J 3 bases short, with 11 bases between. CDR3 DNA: TGTGCCAGCAGCCAGTGGAGGGGCGAAGAGACCCAGTACTTC. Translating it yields CASSQWRGEETQYF.

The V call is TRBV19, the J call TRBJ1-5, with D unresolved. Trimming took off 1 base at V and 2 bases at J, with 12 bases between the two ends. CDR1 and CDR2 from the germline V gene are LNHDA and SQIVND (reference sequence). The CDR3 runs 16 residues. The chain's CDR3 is CASSIAFRRGNQPQHF. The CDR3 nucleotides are TGTGCCAGTAGTATAGCCTTCAGGCGCGGCAATCAGCCCCAGCATTTT.

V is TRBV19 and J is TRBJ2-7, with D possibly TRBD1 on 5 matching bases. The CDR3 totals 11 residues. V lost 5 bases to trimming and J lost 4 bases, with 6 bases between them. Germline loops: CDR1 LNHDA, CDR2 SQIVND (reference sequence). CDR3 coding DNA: TGTGCCAGTAGTCAGGGATACGAGCAGTACTTC. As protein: CASSQGYEQYF.

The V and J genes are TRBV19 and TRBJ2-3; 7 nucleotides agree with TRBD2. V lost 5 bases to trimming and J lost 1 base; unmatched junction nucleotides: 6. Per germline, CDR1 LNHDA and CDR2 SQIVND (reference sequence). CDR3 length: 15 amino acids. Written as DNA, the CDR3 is TGTGCCAGTAGTGTCCTAGCGGTTGGCACAGATACGCAGTATTTT. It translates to CASSVLAVGTDTQYF.

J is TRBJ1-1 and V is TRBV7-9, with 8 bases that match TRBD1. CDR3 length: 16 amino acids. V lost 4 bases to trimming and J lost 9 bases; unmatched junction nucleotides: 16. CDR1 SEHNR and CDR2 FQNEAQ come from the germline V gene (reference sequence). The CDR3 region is CASSSSTGQVGEKAFF. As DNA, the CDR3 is TGTGCCAGCAGCTCAAGCACGGGACAGGTGGGGGAAAAAGCTTTCTTT.

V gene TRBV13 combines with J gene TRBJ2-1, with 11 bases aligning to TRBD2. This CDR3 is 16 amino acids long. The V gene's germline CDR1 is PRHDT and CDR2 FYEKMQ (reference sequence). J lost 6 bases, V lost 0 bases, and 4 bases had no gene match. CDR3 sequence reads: CASSLGTSGSLNEQFF. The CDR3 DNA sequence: TGTGCCAGCAGCTTAGGCACTAGCGGGAGTCTCAATGAGCAGTTCTTC.

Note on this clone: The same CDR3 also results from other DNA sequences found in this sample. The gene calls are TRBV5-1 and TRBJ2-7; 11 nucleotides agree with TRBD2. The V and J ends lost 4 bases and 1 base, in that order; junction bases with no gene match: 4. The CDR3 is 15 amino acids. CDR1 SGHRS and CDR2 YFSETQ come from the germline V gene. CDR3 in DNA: TGCGCCAGCAGCCCAACTAGCGGGAGTTCCTACGAGCAGTACTTC. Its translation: CASSPTSGSSYEQYF.

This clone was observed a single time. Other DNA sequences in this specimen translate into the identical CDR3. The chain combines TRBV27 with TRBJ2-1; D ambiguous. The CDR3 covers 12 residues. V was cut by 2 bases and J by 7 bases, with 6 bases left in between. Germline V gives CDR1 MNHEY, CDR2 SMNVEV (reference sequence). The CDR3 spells CASSLGANEQFF. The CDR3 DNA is TGTGCCAGCAGTTTAGGAGCGAATGAGCAGTTCTTC.

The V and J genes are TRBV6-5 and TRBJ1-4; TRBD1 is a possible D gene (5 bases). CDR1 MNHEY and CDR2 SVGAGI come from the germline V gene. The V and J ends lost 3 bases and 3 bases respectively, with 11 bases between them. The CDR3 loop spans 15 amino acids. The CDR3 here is CASSYTTAANEKLFF. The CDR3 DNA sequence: TGTGCCAGCAGTTATACGACAGCCGCTAATGAAAAACTGTTTTTT.

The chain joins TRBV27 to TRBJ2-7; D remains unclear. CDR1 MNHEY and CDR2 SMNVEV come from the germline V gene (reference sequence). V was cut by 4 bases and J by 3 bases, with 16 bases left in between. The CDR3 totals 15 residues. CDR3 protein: CASSYEFGLNYEQYF. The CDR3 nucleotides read TGTGCCAGCAGTTACGAGTTCGGCCTGAACTACGAGCAGTACTTC.

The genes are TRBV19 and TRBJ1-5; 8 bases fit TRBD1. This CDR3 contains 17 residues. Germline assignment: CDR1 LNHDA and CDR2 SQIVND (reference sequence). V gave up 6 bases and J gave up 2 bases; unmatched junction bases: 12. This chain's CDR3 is CASSTQQGEVRNQPQHF. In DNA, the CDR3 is TGTGCCAGTAGCACACAACAGGGGGAGGTGCGCAATCAGCCCCAGCATTTT.

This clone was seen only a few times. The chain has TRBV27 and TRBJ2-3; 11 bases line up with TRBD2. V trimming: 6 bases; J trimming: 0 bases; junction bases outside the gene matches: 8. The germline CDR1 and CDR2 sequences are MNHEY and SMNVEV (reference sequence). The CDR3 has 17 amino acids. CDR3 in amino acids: CASRGIAGGSSTDTQYF. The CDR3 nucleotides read TGTGCCAGCAGGGGAATAGCGGGAGGGTCTAGCACAGATACGCAGTATTTT.

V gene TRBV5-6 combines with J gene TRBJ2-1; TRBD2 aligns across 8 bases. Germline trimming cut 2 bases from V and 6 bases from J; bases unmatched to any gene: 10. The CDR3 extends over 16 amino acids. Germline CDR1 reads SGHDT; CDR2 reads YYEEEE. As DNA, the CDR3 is TGTGCCAGCAGCTTAGGAGCGGGGGTTCGGATCAATGAGCAGTTCTTC. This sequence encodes CASSLGAGVRINEQFF.

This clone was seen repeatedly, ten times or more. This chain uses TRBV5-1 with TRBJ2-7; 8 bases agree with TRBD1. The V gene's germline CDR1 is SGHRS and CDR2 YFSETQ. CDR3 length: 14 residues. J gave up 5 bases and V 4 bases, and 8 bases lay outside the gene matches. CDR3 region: CASSLWTGKDEQYF. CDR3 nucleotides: TGCGCCAGCAGCCTATGGACAGGGAAAGACGAGCAGTACTTC.

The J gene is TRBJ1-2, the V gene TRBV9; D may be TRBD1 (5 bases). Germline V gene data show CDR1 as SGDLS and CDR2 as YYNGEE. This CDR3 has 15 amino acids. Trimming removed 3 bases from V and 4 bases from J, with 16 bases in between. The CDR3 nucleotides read TGTGCCAGCAGCGCCAGGATCTCCGGGGGCTATGGCTACACCTTC. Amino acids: CASSARISGGYGYTF.

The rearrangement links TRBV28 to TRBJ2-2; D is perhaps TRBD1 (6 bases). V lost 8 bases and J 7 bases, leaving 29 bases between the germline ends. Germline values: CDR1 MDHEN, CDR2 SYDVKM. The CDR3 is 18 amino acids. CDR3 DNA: TGTGCCAGCGTCCCCCTACGCGGTGGGGGCAAGGAGAGCGGGGAGCTGTTTTTT. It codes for CASVPLRGGGKESGELFF.

The CDR3 loop reads CASSVATGGPNNEQFF. DNA of the CDR3: TGTGCCAGCAGCGTAGCGACGGGAGGGCCAAACAATGAGCAGTTCTTC. V is TRBV9 and J is TRBJ2-1; TRBD2 matches at 8 bases. Germline trimming cut 0 bases from V and 5 bases from J; bases unmatched to any gene: 7. The CDR3 totals 16 residues. Germline loops: CDR1 SGDLS, CDR2 YYNGEE.

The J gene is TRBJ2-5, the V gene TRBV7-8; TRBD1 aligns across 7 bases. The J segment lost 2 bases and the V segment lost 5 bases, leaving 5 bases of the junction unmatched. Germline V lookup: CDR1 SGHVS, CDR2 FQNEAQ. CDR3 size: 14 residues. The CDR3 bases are TGTGCCAGCAGCGGCCGGGACAGACAAGAGACCCAGTACTTC. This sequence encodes CASSGRDRQETQYF.

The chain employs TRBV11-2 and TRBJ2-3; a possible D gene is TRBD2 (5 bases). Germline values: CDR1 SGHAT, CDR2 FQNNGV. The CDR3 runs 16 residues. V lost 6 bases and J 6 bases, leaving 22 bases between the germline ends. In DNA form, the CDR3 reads TGTGCCAGCAGTTCCCCGACTACGCTTTTCCCCGATACGCAGTATTTT. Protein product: CASSSPTTLFPDTQYF.

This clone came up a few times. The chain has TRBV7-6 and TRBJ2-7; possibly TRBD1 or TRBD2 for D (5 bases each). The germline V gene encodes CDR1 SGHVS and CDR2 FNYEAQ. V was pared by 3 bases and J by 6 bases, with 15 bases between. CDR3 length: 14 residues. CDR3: CASSLAVGTGEQYF. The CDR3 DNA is TGTGCCAGCAGCTTGGCAGTAGGGACCGGCGAGCAGTACTTC.

CDR3 DNA: TGTGCCAGCAGTGAAGATACATACCAAGAGACCCAGTACTTC. It translates to CASSEDTYQETQYF. The rearrangement uses TRBV6-1 and TRBJ2-5; D gene unclear. Germline V CDR1 and CDR2: MNHNS, SASEGT. V shed 1 base and J shed 0 bases, with 6 bases lying between them. This CDR3 contains 14 residues.

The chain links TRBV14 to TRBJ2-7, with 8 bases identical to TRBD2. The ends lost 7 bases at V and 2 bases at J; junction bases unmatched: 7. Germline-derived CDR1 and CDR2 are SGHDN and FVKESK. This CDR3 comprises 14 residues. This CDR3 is CASTWSGRAYEQYF. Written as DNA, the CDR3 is TGTGCCAGCACCTGGAGCGGGAGAGCCTACGAGCAGTACTTC.